This TCR beta chain is from a study of blood T cell repertoires in COVID-19. Whole-study context: T cells, B-cell-depleted T cells, or PBMCs provided the cDNA or gDNA that served as material.

The study recruited exposed participants who had met a COVID-19 case within 2 weeks before entry. In the authors' methods: It was from reference gene primer amplification that nucleated cell counts were estimated. TCRdb's copy holds only in-frame clones and misses some; the assay was immunoSEQ multiplex PCR. Clone size and the V and J calls come from that table; the DNA yielded D and trimming. The top ten clones hold roughly 3.7% of a sample with over 200,000 clones, over 70% of them seen once. V shed 3 bases, J shed 4 bases, and the junction held 11 bases outside the gene matches. CDR1 and CDR2 (germline): KGHDR, SFDVKD. The CDR3 runs to 17 residues. This clone was counted a single time.

This TCR came from a woman between 25 and 40 years old who had been exposed to COVID-19. V and J are TRBV24-1 and TRBJ2-3; TRBD1 matches 8 bases. Sequencing used PBMCs or T cells enriched from blood (not recorded which). In DNA form, the CDR3 reads TGTGCCACCAGTGATGACGACAGGGGATTGATATCAGATACGCAGTATTTT. Translated: CATSDDDRGLISDTQYF.